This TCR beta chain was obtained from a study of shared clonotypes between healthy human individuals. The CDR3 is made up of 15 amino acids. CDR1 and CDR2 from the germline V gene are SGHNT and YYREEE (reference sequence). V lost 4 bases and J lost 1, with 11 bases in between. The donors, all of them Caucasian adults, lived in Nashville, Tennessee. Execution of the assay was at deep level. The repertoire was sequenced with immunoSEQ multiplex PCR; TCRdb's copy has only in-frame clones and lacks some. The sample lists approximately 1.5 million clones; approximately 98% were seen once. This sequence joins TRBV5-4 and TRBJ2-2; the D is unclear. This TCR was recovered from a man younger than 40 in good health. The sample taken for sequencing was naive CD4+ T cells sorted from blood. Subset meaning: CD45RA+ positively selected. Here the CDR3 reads CASSTPGLNTGELFF. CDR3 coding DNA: TGTGCCAGCAGCACACCGGGCCTGAACACCGGGGAGCTGTTTTTT.